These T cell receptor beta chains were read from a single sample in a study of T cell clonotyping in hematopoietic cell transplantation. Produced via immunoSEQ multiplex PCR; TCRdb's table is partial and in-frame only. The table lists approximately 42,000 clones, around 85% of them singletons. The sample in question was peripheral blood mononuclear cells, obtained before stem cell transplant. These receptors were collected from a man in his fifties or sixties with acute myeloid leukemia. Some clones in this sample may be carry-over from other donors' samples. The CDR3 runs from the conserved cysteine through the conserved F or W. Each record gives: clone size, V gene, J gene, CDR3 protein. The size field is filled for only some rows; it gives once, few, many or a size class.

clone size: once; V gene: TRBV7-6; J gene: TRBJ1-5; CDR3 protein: CASSLGGTAGPQHF
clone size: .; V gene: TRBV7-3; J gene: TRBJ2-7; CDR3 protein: CASSLTGGSEQYF
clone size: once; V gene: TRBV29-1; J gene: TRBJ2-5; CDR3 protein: CSVERTSQETQYF
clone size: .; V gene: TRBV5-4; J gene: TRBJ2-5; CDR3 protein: CASSLGGLDSETQYF
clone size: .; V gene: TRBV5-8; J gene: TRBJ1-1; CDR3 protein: CASSLLAGGALNTEAFF
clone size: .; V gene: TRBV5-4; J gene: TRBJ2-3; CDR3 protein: CASSLRTGPMDTQYF
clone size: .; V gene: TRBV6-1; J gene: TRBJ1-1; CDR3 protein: CASSSGRDRGPEAFF
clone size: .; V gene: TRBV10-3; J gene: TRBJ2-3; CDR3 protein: CAISPGEVTQYF
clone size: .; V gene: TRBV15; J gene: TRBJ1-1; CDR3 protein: CATSRGTGIEAFF
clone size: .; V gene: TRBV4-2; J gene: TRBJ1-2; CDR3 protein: CASSQRTGHENYGYTF
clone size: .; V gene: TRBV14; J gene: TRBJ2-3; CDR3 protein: CASSQTGRFTDTQYF
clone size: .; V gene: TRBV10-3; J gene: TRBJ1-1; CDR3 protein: CAISPGDRGLMNTEAFF
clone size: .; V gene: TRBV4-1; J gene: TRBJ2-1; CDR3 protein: CASSQDSNEQFF
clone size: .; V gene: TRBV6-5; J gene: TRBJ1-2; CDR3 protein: CASSYGTGWNGYTF
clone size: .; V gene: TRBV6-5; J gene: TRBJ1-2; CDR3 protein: CASSYSGQGASGGYTF
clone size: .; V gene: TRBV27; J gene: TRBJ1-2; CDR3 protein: CASFDHLPRTGDYGYTF
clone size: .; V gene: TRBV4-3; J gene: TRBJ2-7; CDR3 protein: CASSLGLGSYEQYF
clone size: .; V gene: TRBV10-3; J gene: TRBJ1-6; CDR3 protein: CAISPGQNNSPLHF
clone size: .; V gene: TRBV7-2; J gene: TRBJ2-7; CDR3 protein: CASSLDWGRPYEQYF
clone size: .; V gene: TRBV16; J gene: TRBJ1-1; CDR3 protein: CASSQSKVSAEAFF
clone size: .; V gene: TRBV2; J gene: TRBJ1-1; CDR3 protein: CASSGPMNTEAFF
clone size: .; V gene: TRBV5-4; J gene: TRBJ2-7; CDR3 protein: CASSARDRGADEQYF
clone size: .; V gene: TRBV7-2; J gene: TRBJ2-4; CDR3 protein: CASSLDRVGAKNIQYF
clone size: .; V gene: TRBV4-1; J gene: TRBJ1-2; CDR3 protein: CASSQDRVANYGYTF
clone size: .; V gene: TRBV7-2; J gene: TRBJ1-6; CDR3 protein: CASSRQVGRDNSPLHF
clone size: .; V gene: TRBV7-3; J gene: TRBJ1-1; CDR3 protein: CGSSREKNTEAFF
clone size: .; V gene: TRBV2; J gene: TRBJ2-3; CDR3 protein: CASLAGGYSTDTQYF